Included here is one T cell receptor beta chain sequence, with context. Researchers used genomic DNA as the template to profile TCR beta VDJ and CDR3. TCRdb ran MiXCR on the reads and lists one entry per CDR3 protein. Counted here are a few hundred thousand distinct CDR3 sequences, approximately 57% occurring once; the ten biggest clones make up 1% to 1.5%. The length of the CDR3 is 14 residues. Trimming at V came to 3 bases and at J to 7 bases, leaving 8 bases not matched to a gene. Germline V gene lookup returns CDR1 SEHNR and CDR2 FQNEAQ (reference sequence). An expansion of CD8+CD57+ cells by flow cytometry had been shown in patients chosen for sequencing. This specimen comes from a study of CD8+CD57+ T cells in acquired aplastic anemia.

Sequencing was performed on sorted CD4+, CD8+, or CD8+CD57+ T cells (not recorded which) from PBMCs. This receptor was obtained from a human donor with aplastic anemia. This sequence joins TRBV7-9 and TRBJ2-5, with 7 nucleotides matching TRBD1. CDR3 sequence: CASSFRTGGRTQYF. The CDR3 nucleotides read TGTGCCAGCAGCTTCAGGACAGGCGGCCGGACCCAGTACTTC.